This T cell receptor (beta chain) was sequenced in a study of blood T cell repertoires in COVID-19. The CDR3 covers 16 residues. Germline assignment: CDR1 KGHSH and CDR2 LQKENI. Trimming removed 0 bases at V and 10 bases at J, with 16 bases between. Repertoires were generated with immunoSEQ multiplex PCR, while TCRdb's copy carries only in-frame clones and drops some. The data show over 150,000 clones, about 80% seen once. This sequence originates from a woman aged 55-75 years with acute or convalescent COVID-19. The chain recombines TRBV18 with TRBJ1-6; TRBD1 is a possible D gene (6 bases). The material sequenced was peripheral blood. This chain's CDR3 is CASSPPGQGRGSPLHF. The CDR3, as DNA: TGTGCCAGCTCACCACCGGGGCAGGGGAGAGGATCACCCCTCCACTTT.